Following are 10 T cell receptor beta chains from one sample sequenced in a study of cytomegalovirus exposure and HLA in healthy donors. PCR involved 60 Vbeta and 13 Jbeta primers. Profiling relied on immunoSEQ multiplex PCR, and the TCRdb table lists in-frame clones only, not all of them. The sample consists of 200,000 or so clones, 75% to 90% of them appearing once. The sample taken for sequencing was PBMCs. The receptors originated from a man aged 40-50 years in good health and CMV-seropositive.

V usage is TRBV2 and J usage is TRBJ2-3; D not resolved. The CDR3 contains 15 residues. V lost 2 bases and J lost 2, with 11 bases in between. CDR1 and CDR2 (germline): SNHLY, FYNNEI. CDR3 loop: CASSESGKDTDTQYF. The CDR3 DNA sequence: TGTGCCAGCAGTGAATCAGGAAAAGACACAGATACGCAGTATTTT.

The J gene is TRBJ1-5, the V gene TRBV7-2; 9 bases are a match to TRBD1. Germline trimming cut 8 bases from V and 4 bases from J; bases unmatched to any gene: 6. This CDR3 contains 14 residues. In germline, CDR1 is SGHTA, CDR2 FQGNSA. In DNA form, the CDR3 reads TGTGCCAGCCAGACAGGGGGGATGAATCAGCCCCAGCATTTT. This gives the protein CASQTGGMNQPQHF.

The chain carries TRBV19 and TRBJ1-1; D gene ambiguous. In germline, CDR1 is LNHDA, CDR2 SQIVND (reference sequence). The CDR3 runs to 13 residues. With 2 bases removed from V and 4 bases from J, the gap between germline ends came to 8 bases. The CDR3 reads CASSITGSTEAFF. CDR3 coding DNA: TGTGCCAGTAGTATAACCGGGAGCACTGAAGCTTTCTTT. Variable domain in full (rest from reference TRBV19 and TRBJ1-1): DGGITQSPKYLFRKEGQNVTLSCEQNLNHDAMYWYRQDPGQGLRLIYYSQIVNDFQKGDIAEGYSVSREKKESFPLTVTSAQKNPTAFYLCASSITGSTEAFFGQGTRLTVV.

CDR3 sequence reads: CASSLAGQGNHGYTF. In nucleotides, the CDR3 is TGTGCCAGCAGCTTAGCTGGGCAGGGGAACCATGGCTACACCTTC. The rearrangement uses TRBV7-9 and TRBJ1-2, with D perhaps TRBD1 (6 bases). The germline gives CDR1 SEHNR, CDR2 FQNEAQ (reference sequence). The CDR3 has 15 residues. The V end lost 0 bases, the J end lost 6 bases, and 14 bases lay between the germline ends.

The chain carries TRBV19 and TRBJ2-7; maybe TRBD1 (5 bases). The ends were cut back, 5 bases at V and 4 bases at J, with 9 bases in the middle. The germline V gene encodes CDR1 LNHDA and CDR2 SQIVND (reference sequence). This CDR3 region has 12 residues. CDR3 amino acids: CASSGDSYEQYF. The DNA of the CDR3 is TGTGCCAGTAGTGGAGACAGTTACGAGCAGTACTTC.

The table lists this clone with a count of one. The chain recombines TRBV28 with TRBJ2-7, with 12 bases lining up with TRBD1. J was trimmed by 6 bases and V by 5 bases; bases with no gene match: 5. CDR3 length: 14 amino acids. Germline CDR1 is MDHEN and CDR2 is SYDVKM. The CDR3 nucleotides are TGTGCCAGCAGTACCCGGGACAGGGGGCCCGAGCAGTACTTC. Protein sequence: CASSTRDRGPEQYF.

V gene TRBV7-8 combines with J gene TRBJ1-5; TRBD1 is a possible D gene (6 bases). Germline V gene data show CDR1 as SGHVS and CDR2 as FQNEAQ. Trimming removed 4 bases at V and 4 bases at J, with 14 bases between. This CDR3 is 15 amino acids long. Written as DNA, the CDR3 is TGTGCCAGCAGCTCCCTAGGGGGACCAAATCAGCCCCAGCATTTT. Protein product: CASSSLGGPNQPQHF.

The chain couples TRBV7-2 to TRBJ2-5; D may be TRBD1 (5 bases). This CDR3 is built from 14 residues. The V gene's germline CDR1 is SGHTA and CDR2 FQGNSA. Trimming left V 1 base short and J 1 base short, with 7 bases between. CDR3 residues: CASSLVQGQETQYF. The DNA for the CDR3 is TGTGCCAGCAGCTTAGTTCAGGGCCAAGAGACCCAGTACTTC.

The J gene is TRBJ2-5, the V gene TRBV28; no firm D call. V gave up 1 base and J gave up 7 bases, with 10 bases separating them. The CDR3 length is 13 residues. The V gene's germline CDR1 is MDHEN and CDR2 SYDVKM. CDR3 sequence reads: CASSLLSRGTQYF. In DNA form, the CDR3 reads TGTGCCAGCAGTTTATTAAGTCGAGGGACCCAGTACTTC. The complete variable domain, with remaining parts taken from reference TRBV28 and TRBJ2-5, reads DVKVTQSSRYLVKRTGEKVFLECVQDMDHENMFWYRQDPGLGLRLIYFSYDVKMKEKGDIPEGYSVSREKKERFSLILESASTNQTSMYLCASSLLSRGTQYFGPGTRLLVL.

The V and J genes are TRBV10-1 and TRBJ2-2, with 8 bases matching TRBD1. The germline gives CDR1 WNHNN, CDR2 SYGVQD (reference sequence). V was pared by 7 bases and J by 2 bases, with 6 bases of the junction left unmatched. This CDR3 has 15 amino acids. The CDR3 is CASINGQGNTGELFF. The CDR3 bases are TGCGCCAGCATTAATGGACAGGGAAACACCGGGGAGCTGTTTTTT.